This is a list of T cell receptor beta chains from one sample in a study of Ad26.COV2.S vaccination and SARS-CoV-2 variants. Data came from immunoSEQ multiplex PCR; TCRdb stores just in-frame clones and leaves some out. The sample yields about 480,000 clones, around 90% seen once. The source was peripheral blood, collected in a trial of Ad26.COV2.S vaccine versus placebo. The receptors here all came from a person aged 18-60 years who received the Ad26.COV2.S COVID-19 vaccine or a placebo. CDR3s leave out the opening cysteine and the closing phenylalanine or tryptophan. The order of the fields is V gene, CDR3 protein.

TRBV28 ASSSPGPYEQY
TRBV5-1 ASGPQGSSTEAF
TRBV11-2 ASSLRGQGPNEQF
TRBV24-1 ATSGPPTSGVTSYNEQF
TRBV4-2 ASSLAGEVVQY
TRBV6-5 ASSSSRQFGVYGYT
TRBV6-5 ASSLTDSDGEQY
TRBV19 ASFQTGGGQPQH
TRBV9 ASSVKQGPGNTIY
TRBV5-1 ASRTGLAGRTYEQY
TRBV27 ASRPGTAANYGYT
TRBV9 ASSVEGGRSTDTQY
TRBV27 ASRGGSLEKLF
TRBV30 AWSVSRGQYEQY
TRBV19 ASSIVGRNYGYT
TRBV24-1 ATRNDGDGGELF
TRBV9 ASSEGRRSHSYNEQF
TRBV9 ASSVDRVNTEAF
TRBV15 ATSSEKGGYYEQY
TRBV4-1 ASSQTSGAYTQY
TRBV6-5 ASSYSTGNGYT
TRBV29-1 SSHGGITVYGYT
TRBV3-1/TRBV3-2 ASSQGLNYEQY
TRBV29-1 SVALRAGEGANYGYT
TRBV19 ATRLAGSSYEQY
TRBV28 ASGSSTPPDTQY
TRBV30 AWGQPNTEAF